These T cell receptor beta chains were read from a single sample in a study of shared clonotypes between healthy human individuals. This table comes from immunoSEQ multiplex PCR, and its TCRdb copy is limited to in-frame clones, with some not included. The sample lists over a million clones, about 80% occurring once. The sample consisted of memory CD4+ T cells from PBMCs. The source of these receptors is a man aged 18 to 29 in good health. Some clones in this sample may be carry-over from other donors' samples. CDR3s include the opening cysteine and the closing phenylalanine or tryptophan. D genes are given only for firm matches. Size is stated for part of the rows, as once, few or many counts, or as a class when the clone is expanded.

J gene | D gene | clone size | V gene | CDR3 protein | CDR3 DNA
TRBJ2-6 | . | . | TRBV6-1 | CASTEHLSGANVLTF | TGTGCCAGCACTGAACACCTCTCTGGGGCCAACGTCCTGACTTTC
TRBJ2-5 | TRBD2 | . | TRBV6-5 | CASSYTGGGEGETQYF | TGTGCCAGCAGTTACACGGGGGGTGGGGAGGGAGAGACCCAGTACTTC
TRBJ2-3 | . | once | TRBV18 | CASSPLKTTTDTQYF | TGTGCCAGCTCACCCCTAAAGACTACCACAGATACGCAGTATTTT
TRBJ2-3 | TRBD2 | few | TRBV2 | CASSGLAGRHTQYF | TGTGCCAGCAGTGGGCTAGCGGGACGACATACGCAGTATTTT
TRBJ2-1 | . | . | TRBV28 | CASSTQGGTIYNEQFF | TGTGCCAGCTCAACTCAAGGGGGGACAATCTACAATGAGCAGTTCTTC
TRBJ2-3 | . | . | TRBV30 | CAWGFSTDTQYF | TGTGCCTGGGGGTTCAGCACAGATACGCAGTATTTT
TRBJ2-1 | TRBD2 | . | TRBV28 | CASSTRTSGRFEQFF | TGTGCCAGCAGTACCCGGACTAGCGGGAGATTTGAGCAGTTCTTC
TRBJ2-7 | TRBD2 | . | TRBV4-2 | CASSQGLAGVYEQYF | TGTGCCAGCAGCCAGGGACTAGCGGGAGTCTACGAGCAGTACTTC
TRBJ1-6 | TRBD1 | many | TRBV30 | CAWSHRQGNLSPLHF | TGTGCCTGGAGCCACAGACAGGGGAACCTGTCACCCCTCCACTTT
TRBJ2-1 | TRBD2 | . | TRBV6-1 | CASSEWGGNEQFF | TGTGCCAGCAGTGAATGGGGGGGCAATGAGCAGTTCTTC
TRBJ2-1 | . | . | TRBV6-1 | CASIPGRSSYNEQFF | TGTGCCAGCATTCCCGGGAGAAGCTCCTACAATGAGCAGTTCTTC
TRBJ2-7 | . | many | TRBV6-6 | CASTQTGQSSYEQYF | TGTGCCAGCACCCAGACAGGCCAAAGCTCCTACGAGCAGTACTTC
TRBJ2-5 | . | . | TRBV5-1 | CASSSLGRSQETQYF | TGCGCCAGCAGCTCGCTAGGCCGGAGCCAAGAGACCCAGTACTTC
TRBJ2-5 | . | . | TRBV27 | CASSATETEETQYF | TGTGCCAGCAGTGCGACCGAGACCGAAGAGACCCAGTACTTC
TRBJ2-1 | TRBD2 | . | TRBV2 | CAAGPTSGRYNEQFF | TGTGCCGCTGGTCCGACTAGCGGGCGTTACAATGAGCAGTTCTTC
TRBJ1-2 | . | . | TRBV28 | CASSRGSGYTF | TGTGCCAGCAGTCGGGGGTCCGGCTACACCTTC
TRBJ1-2 | TRBD1 | once | TRBV5-4 | CASSLKGTVNYGYTF | TGTGCCAGCAGCTTGAAGGGGACAGTGAACTATGGCTACACCTTC
TRBJ1-4 | TRBD1 | few | TRBV7-3 | CASSARQGGKLFF | TGTGCCAGCAGCGCACGACAGGGGGGAAAACTGTTTTTT
TRBJ2-7 | TRBD1 | once | TRBV18 | CASSPGTGPYEQYF | TGTGCCAGCTCACCCGGGACAGGCCCCTACGAGCAGTACTTC
TRBJ2-1 | . | . | TRBV29-1 | CSARDSYNEQFF | TGCAGCGCCCGGGACTCCTACAATGAGCAGTTCTTC
TRBJ1-6 | TRBD1 | . | TRBV2 | CASSERDRGYNSPLHF | TGTGCCAGCAGCGAACGGGACAGGGGATATAATTCACCCCTCCACTTT
TRBJ2-7 | . | . | TRBV5-4 | CASSPGPDGYEQYF | TGTGCCAGCAGCCCGGGACCGGACGGCTACGAGCAGTACTTC
TRBJ2-2 | . | . | TRBV19 | CASKKNNPTGELFF | TGTGCCAGTAAGAAGAACAACCCCACCGGGGAGCTGTTTTTT
TRBJ2-6 | . | . | TRBV9 | CASSLHIGRISGANVLTF | TGTGCCAGCAGCTTACATATCGGCCGGATCTCTGGGGCCAACGTCCTGACTTTC
TRBJ2-2 | . | . | TRBV11-2 | CASSPHRGGTGELFF | TGTGCCAGCAGCCCCCACAGGGGGGGCACCGGGGAGCTGTTTTTT
TRBJ2-1 | TRBD1 | . | TRBV5-1 | CASRYGTGAVEEQFF | TGCGCCAGCAGGTACGGGACAGGGGCGGTGGAGGAGCAGTTCTTC
TRBJ2-2 | . | . | TRBV7-9 | CASSPTGQAGRAGELFF | TGTGCCAGCAGCCCCACTGGCCAGGCCGGGAGAGCCGGGGAGCTGTTTTTT
TRBJ2-5 | TRBD2 | few | TRBV27 | CASSSIRLAGAQETQYF | TGTGCCAGCAGTTCTATCCGATTAGCGGGAGCCCAAGAGACCCAGTACTTC
TRBJ2-7 | . | . | TRBV27 | CARTRGEAYEQYF | TGTGCAAGAACCAGGGGGGAGGCCTACGAGCAGTACTTC
TRBJ1-1 | . | . | TRBV7-2 | CASSLGVATEAFF | TGTGCCAGCAGCCTAGGGGTAGCCACTGAAGCTTTCTTT
TRBJ2-7 | TRBD2 | . | TRBV7-9 | CASSLGGSRDEQYF | TGTGCCAGCAGCTTAGGCGGGAGCCGCGACGAGCAGTACTTC
TRBJ1-1 | . | . | TRBV28 | CASRTGQSRAFF | TGTGCCAGCAGGACAGGCCAATCTAGGGCTTTCTTT
TRBJ1-2 | TRBD1 | . | TRBV5-1 | CASSPQGQGQGYTF | TGCGCCAGCAGCCCTCAAGGACAGGGCCAGGGCTACACCTTC
TRBJ1-5 | . | . | TRBV28 | CASSLGGSQPQHF | TGTGCCAGCAGTTTAGGGGGGAGCCAGCCCCAGCATTTT
TRBJ2-4 | . | . | TRBV10-1 | CASSGDGDIQYF | TGCGCCAGCAGTGGGGACGGGGACATTCAGTACTTC